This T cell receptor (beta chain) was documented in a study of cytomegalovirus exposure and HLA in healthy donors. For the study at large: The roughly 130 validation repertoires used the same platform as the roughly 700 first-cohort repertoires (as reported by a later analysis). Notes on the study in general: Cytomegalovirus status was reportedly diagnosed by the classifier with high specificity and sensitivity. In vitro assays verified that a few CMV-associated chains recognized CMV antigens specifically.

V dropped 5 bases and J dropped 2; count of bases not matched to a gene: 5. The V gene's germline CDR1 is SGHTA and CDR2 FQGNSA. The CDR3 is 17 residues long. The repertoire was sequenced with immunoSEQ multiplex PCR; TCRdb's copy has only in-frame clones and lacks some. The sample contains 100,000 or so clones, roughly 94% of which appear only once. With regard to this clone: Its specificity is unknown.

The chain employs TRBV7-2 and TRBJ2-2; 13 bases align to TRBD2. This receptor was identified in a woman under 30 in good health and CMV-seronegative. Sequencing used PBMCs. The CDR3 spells CASSKLAGGTNTGELFF. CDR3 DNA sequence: TGTGCCAGCAGCAAACTAGCGGGGGGGACTAACACCGGGGAGCTGTTTTTT.